The 21 T cell receptor beta chains below come from one sample, sequenced in a study of shared clonotypes between healthy human individuals. Sequencing used immunoSEQ multiplex PCR; TCRdb keeps in-frame clones, though not all of them. The sample lists more than 2,000,000 clones, just over 90% seen once, with under 0.45% in the top ten. The sequencing sample was made of naive CD4+ T cells from PBMCs. Subset here: CD45RA+ positively selected. The receptors were sampled from a young man in good health. Some clones in this sample may be carry-over from other donors' samples.

This rearrangement joins TRBV19 to TRBJ2-7, with 9 bases aligning to TRBD2. CDR1 LNHDA and CDR2 SQIVND come from the germline V gene (reference sequence). This CDR3 has 16 residues. J gave up 4 bases and V 5 bases, and 12 bases lay outside the gene matches. The CDR3 DNA follows: TGTGCCAGTAGTGGAGGGGATAGCGGGAGACTATACGAGCAGTACTTC. This translates into CASSGGDSGRLYEQYF. Full variable domain (remainder filled in from reference TRBV19 and TRBJ2-7): DGGITQSPKYLFRKEGQNVTLSCEQNLNHDAMYWYRQDPGQGLRLIYYSQIVNDFQKGDIAEGYSVSREKKESFPLTVTSAQKNPTAFYLCASSGGDSGRLYEQYFGPGTRLTVT.

This chain uses TRBV5-4 with TRBJ2-3, with D possibly matching TRBD2 (5 bases). The CDR3 runs to 16 residues. Germline CDR1 reads SGHNT; CDR2 reads YYREEE (reference sequence). Deletions cut 1 base from V and 5 bases from J, with 17 bases between. The CDR3 loop is CASSLRRSGGEDTQYF. The CDR3 DNA is TGTGCCAGCAGCTTGCGTCGAAGCGGCGGAGAAGATACGCAGTATTTT.

This clone was seen once. This chain uses TRBV7-3 with TRBJ2-1; no clear D. CDR3 length: 15 amino acids. V was shortened by 5 bases and J by 0 bases, with 11 bases between the two germline ends. Germline values: CDR1 SGHTA, CDR2 FQGTGA. Here the CDR3 reads CASSPWGSSYNEQFF. The CDR3 region has the DNA TGTGCCAGCAGCCCCTGGGGTTCCTCCTACAATGAGCAGTTCTTC.

The rearrangement uses TRBV7-2 and TRBJ1-5; 7 nucleotides line up with TRBD1. Germline CDR1 is SGHTA and CDR2 is FQGNSA. This CDR3 has 15 residues. V dropped 3 bases and J dropped 1; count of bases not matched to a gene: 3. CDR3 sequence reads: CASSLETGSNQPQHF. For the CDR3, the DNA is TGTGCCAGCAGCTTGGAGACAGGGAGCAATCAGCCCCAGCATTTT.

V usage is TRBV10-3 and J usage is TRBJ2-7; no firm D call. CDR1 and CDR2 (germline): ENHRY, SYGVKD. Trimming removed 3 bases from V and 1 base from J, with 4 bases in between. The CDR3 length is 12 residues. CDR3 coding DNA: TGTGCCATCAGTGATCTTTCCTACGAGCAGTACTTC. Protein: CAISDLSYEQYF.

The chain is built from TRBV5-1 and TRBJ1-4, with a weak D call TRBD1 (5 bases). Trimming pared 0 bases from V and 5 bases from J, leaving 14 bases between. The CDR3 loop spans 16 amino acids. Looked up from germline, CDR1 is SGHRS and CDR2 is YFSETQ. The CDR3 region is CASSLAESAGNEKLFF. The CDR3 DNA reads TGCGCCAGCAGCTTGGCGGAATCGGCAGGGAATGAAAAACTGTTTTTT.

The genes are TRBV6-5 and TRBJ2-3; TRBD1 or TRBD2 may be the D gene (6 bases each). This CDR3 contains 15 residues. Looked up from germline, CDR1 is MNHEY and CDR2 is SVGAGI. V lost 3 bases and J 6 bases, leaving 16 bases between the germline ends. The CDR3 reads CASSYIWGAGDTQYF. CDR3 DNA sequence: TGTGCCAGCAGTTATATCTGGGGGGCAGGGGATACGCAGTATTTT.

The chain uses TRBV11-2 and TRBJ2-2; 12 nucleotides align to TRBD2. The CDR3 length is 17 residues. Per the germline V gene, CDR1 is SGHAT and CDR2 is FQNNGV. Losses at the gene ends were 2 bases for V and 6 bases for J; bases not matched to a gene: 7. For the CDR3, the DNA is TGTGCCAGCAGCTTATGGTCTAGCGGGAGGGGTGCCGGGGAGCTGTTTTTT. It translates to CASSLWSSGRGAGELFF. The variable domain in full, completed from reference TRBV11-2 and TRBJ2-2, reads EAGVAQSPRYKIIEKRQSVAFWCNPISGHATLYWYQQILGQGPKLLIQFQNNGVVDDSQLPKDRFSAERLKGVDSTLKIQPAKLEDSAVYLCASSLWSSGRGAGELFFGEGSRLTVL.

V usage is TRBV7-2 and J usage is TRBJ2-5, with unresolved D. Trimming took off 5 bases at V and 1 base at J, with 11 bases between the two ends. The V gene's germline CDR1 is SGHTA and CDR2 FQGNSA. CDR3 size: 14 residues. The DNA for the CDR3 is TGTGCCAGCAGCGGTAGACGGTCCCAAGAGACCCAGTACTTC. Residues: CASSGRRSQETQYF.

The chain is built from TRBV4-1 and TRBJ2-5, with 10 bases matching TRBD2. This CDR3 region has 18 residues. V shed 2 bases, J shed 5 bases, and the junction held 14 bases outside the gene matches. CDR1 is MGHRA, CDR2 YSYEKL, per germline. The CDR3 nucleotides are TGCGCCAGCAGCCAAATACCGGGGGAGCGGGAGGGCCGTGAGACCCAGTACTTC. This gives the protein CASSQIPGEREGRETQYF.

The genes are TRBV28 and TRBJ2-1; D may be TRBD2 (13 bases). V lost 6 bases and J 4 bases, leaving 40 bases between the germline ends. The CDR3 is made up of 23 amino acids. Germline lookup yields CDR1 MDHEN and CDR2 SYDVKM. The CDR3 reads CASRPRGQGAVGLAGNGYNEQFF. The CDR3, as DNA: TGTGCCAGCAGGCCTCGGGGACAGGGGGCCGTGGGACTAGCGGGAAATGGTTACAATGAGCAGTTCTTC.

J is TRBJ2-7 and V is TRBV20-1, with 10 bases fitting TRBD2. Germline V gene sequence: CDR1 DFQATT, CDR2 SNEGSKA (reference sequence). This CDR3 is built from 11 residues. The V and J ends lost 6 bases and 7 bases, in that order; junction bases with no gene match: 3. The CDR3 sequence is CSAQRGGEQYF. CDR3 in DNA: TGCAGTGCCCAGCGGGGGGGGGAGCAGTACTTC.

The chain carries TRBV7-9 and TRBJ2-1, with TRBD2 matching over 8 bases. The CDR3 is made up of 17 amino acids. Trimming cost V 5 bases and J 1 base; bases outside gene matches: 10. Germline CDR1 reads SEHNR; CDR2 reads FQNEAQ (reference sequence). This CDR3 reads CASSRILKRESYNEQFF. CDR3 bases: TGTGCCAGCAGCCGAATTCTAAAGCGGGAGTCCTACAATGAGCAGTTCTTC.

This chain joins TRBV18 and TRBJ1-5; D not certain. V was trimmed by 2 bases and J by 5 bases, leaving 13 bases between them. CDR1 is KGHSH and CDR2 is LQKENI in the germline V gene. CDR3 length equals 15 residues. CDR3 bases: TGTGCCAGCTCACCAAAGACGGGCGCTGATCAGCCCCAGCATTTT. Its protein is CASSPKTGADQPQHF.

This sequence joins TRBV5-1 and TRBJ2-1; no reliable D call. The ends were cut back, 4 bases at V and 8 bases at J, with 19 bases in the middle. CDR1 is SGHRS and CDR2 is YFSETQ in the germline V gene. The length of the CDR3 is 15 residues. Written as DNA, the CDR3 is TGCGCCAGCAGCGACAACAAGGGTCCCTTTGATGAGCAGTTCTTC. Its translation is CASSDNKGPFDEQFF.

V gene TRBV7-3 combines with J gene TRBJ2-7, with D perhaps assigned TRBD1 or TRBD2 (5 bases each). This CDR3 contains 14 residues. Trimming took 1 base from V and 6 from J, leaving 13 bases between them. Germline V gene lookup returns CDR1 SGHTA and CDR2 FQGTGA. CDR3 loop: CASSLSGAGSEQYF. CDR3 in DNA: TGTGCCAGCAGCTTAAGTGGGGCAGGGAGCGAGCAGTACTTC.

The gene calls are TRBV5-1 and TRBJ2-3, with D perhaps TRBD1 (8 bases). Trimming pared 7 bases from V and 4 bases from J, leaving 22 bases between. The germline CDR1 and CDR2 sequences are SGHRS and YFSETQ. The CDR3 length is 16 residues. The CDR3 here is CASATGDRGGADTQYF. In DNA form, the CDR3 reads TGCGCCAGCGCTACCGGTGACAGGGGAGGGGCAGATACGCAGTATTTT.

The rearrangement uses TRBV6-5 and TRBJ1-1; 7 positions match TRBD1. CDR1 and CDR2 (germline): MNHEY, SVGAGI. CDR3 length: 14 residues. Germline trimming cut 6 bases from V and 1 base from J; bases unmatched to any gene: 5. The chain's CDR3 is CASREGAANTEAFF. CDR3 DNA sequence: TGTGCCAGCAGGGAGGGGGCAGCGAACACTGAAGCTTTCTTT.

V is TRBV5-1 and J is TRBJ2-1, with D perhaps matching TRBD1 (5 bases). Between the trimmed V and J ends, which lost 5 bases and 3 bases, there was a span of 15 bases. CDR1 SGHRS and CDR2 YFSETQ come from the germline V gene. The CDR3 spans 15 residues. The DNA of the CDR3 is TGCGCCAGCAGTTTACTACAGGCGGTCTACAATGAGCAGTTCTTC. Its protein product is CASSLLQAVYNEQFF.

Regarding this clone: Other DNA sequences from this sample encode an identical CDR3 as well. The chain employs TRBV7-9 and TRBJ1-5, with D possibly matching TRBD1 (5 bases). CDR1 and CDR2 (germline): SEHNR, FQNEAQ (reference sequence). This CDR3 has 13 residues. V shed 2 bases and J shed 4 bases, with 6 bases lying between them. As DNA, the CDR3 is TGTGCCAGCAGCTTACAGGGTAATCAGCCCCAGCATTTT. It translates to CASSLQGNQPQHF.

DNA of the CDR3: TGTGCAAGTCGCTTAGGGCCGACGGCCGCCGAGCAGTACTTC. It codes for CASRLGPTAAEQYF. The chain recombines TRBV12-2 with TRBJ2-7. TRBV12-2 is a pseudogene locus. This CDR3 has 14 residues.